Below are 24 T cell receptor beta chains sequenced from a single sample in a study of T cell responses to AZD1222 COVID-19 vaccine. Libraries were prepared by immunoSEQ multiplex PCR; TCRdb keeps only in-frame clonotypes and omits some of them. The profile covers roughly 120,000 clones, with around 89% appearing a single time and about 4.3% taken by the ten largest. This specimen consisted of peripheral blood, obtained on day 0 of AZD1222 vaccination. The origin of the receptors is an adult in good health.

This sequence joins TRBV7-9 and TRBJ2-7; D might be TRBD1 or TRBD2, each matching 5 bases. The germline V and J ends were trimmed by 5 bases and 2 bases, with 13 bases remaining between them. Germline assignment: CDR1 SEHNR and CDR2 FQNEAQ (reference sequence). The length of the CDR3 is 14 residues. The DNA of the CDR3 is TGTGCCAGCAGCCGGGGTGGGGGAGCCTACGAGCAGTACTTC. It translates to CASSRGGGAYEQYF.

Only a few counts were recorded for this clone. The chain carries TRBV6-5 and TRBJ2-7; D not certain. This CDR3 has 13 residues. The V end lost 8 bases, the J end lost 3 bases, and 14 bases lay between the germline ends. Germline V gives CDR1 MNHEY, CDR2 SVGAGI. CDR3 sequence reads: CASAAQENYEQYF. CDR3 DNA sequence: TGTGCCAGCGCCGCCCAAGAAAACTACGAGCAGTACTTC.

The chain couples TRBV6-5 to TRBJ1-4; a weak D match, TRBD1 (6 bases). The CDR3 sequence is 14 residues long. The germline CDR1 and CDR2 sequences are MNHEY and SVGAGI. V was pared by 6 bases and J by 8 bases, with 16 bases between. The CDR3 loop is CASSRPDRGEKLFF. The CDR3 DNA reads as TGTGCCAGCAGCCGACCGGACAGAGGGGAAAAACTGTTTTTT.

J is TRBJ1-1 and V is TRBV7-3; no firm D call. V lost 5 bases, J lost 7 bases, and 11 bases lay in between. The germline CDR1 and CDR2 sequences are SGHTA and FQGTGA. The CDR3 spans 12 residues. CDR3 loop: CASSPREGEAFF. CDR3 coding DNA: TGTGCCAGCAGCCCAAGGGAAGGTGAAGCTTTCTTT.

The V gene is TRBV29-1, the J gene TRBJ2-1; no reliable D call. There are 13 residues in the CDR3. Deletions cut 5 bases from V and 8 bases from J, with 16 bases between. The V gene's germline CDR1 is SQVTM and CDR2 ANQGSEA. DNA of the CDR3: TGCAGCGTTCTAGGCGTCCTTAGGGATGAGCAGTTCTTC. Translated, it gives CSVLGVLRDEQFF.

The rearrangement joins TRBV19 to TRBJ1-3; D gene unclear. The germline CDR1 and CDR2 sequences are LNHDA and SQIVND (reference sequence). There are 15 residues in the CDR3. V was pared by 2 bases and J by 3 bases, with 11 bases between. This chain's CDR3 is CASSIPRKNGNTIYF. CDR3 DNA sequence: TGTGCCAGTAGTATACCCAGGAAAAATGGAAACACCATATATTTT.

DNA of the CDR3: TGTGCCAGCAGCTTAGGACAGGGTAAAGCTTTCTTT. This encodes CASSLGQGKAFF. The chain employs TRBV7-9 and TRBJ1-1; 7 bases fit TRBD1. CDR1 is SEHNR and CDR2 is FQNEAQ in the germline V gene (reference sequence). After removal of 1 base from V and 9 bases from J, the junction contained 2 bases not matched to a gene. This CDR3 region has 12 residues.

CDR3 protein: CASSFEGQGTIQPQHF. In DNA form, the CDR3 reads TGTGCCAGCAGTTTCGAGGGACAGGGAACAATTCAGCCCCAGCATTTT. The V call is TRBV28, the J call TRBJ1-5; 9 nucleotides agree with TRBD1. The CDR3 is 16 residues long. The V gene's germline CDR1 is MDHEN and CDR2 SYDVKM. Germline trimming cut 3 bases from V and 6 bases from J; bases unmatched to any gene: 9.

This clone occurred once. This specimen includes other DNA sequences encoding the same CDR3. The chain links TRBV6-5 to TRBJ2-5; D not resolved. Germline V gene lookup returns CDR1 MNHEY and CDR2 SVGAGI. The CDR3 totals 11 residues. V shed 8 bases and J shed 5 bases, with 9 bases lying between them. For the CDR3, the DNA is TGTGCCAGCCGAGAGGAGGAGACCCAGTACTTC. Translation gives CASREEETQYF.

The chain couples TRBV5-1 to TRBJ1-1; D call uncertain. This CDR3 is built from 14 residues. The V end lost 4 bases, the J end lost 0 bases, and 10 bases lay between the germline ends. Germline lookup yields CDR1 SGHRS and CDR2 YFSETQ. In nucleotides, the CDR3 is TGCGCCAGCAGCGGCGGGAGCATGAACACTGAAGCTTTCTTT. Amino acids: CASSGGSMNTEAFF. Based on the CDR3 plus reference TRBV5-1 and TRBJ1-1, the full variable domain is KAGVTQTPRYLIKTRGQQVTLSCSPISGHRSVSWYQQTPGQGLQFLFEYFSETQRNKGNFPGRFSGRQFSNSRSEMNVSTLELGDSALYLCASSGGSMNTEAFFGQGTRLTVV.

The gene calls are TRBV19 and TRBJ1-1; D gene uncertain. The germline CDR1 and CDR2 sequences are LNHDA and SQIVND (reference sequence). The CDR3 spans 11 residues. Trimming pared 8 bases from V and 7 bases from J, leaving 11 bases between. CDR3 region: CASRTSVEAFF. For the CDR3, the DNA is TGTGCCAGTCGAACTTCGGTTGAAGCTTTCTTT.

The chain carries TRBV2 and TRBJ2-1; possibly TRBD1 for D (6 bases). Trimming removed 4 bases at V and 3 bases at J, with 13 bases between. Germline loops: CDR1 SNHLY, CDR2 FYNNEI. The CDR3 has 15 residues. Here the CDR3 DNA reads TGTGCCAGCAGTGTCTCCGGACAGAACTACAATGAGCAGTTCTTC. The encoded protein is CASSVSGQNYNEQFF. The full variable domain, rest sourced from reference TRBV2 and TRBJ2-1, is EPEVTQTPSHQVTQMGQEVILRCVPISNHLYFYWYRQILGQKVEFLVSFYNNEISEKSEIFDDQFSVERPDGSNFTLKIRSTKLEDSAMYFCASSVSGQNYNEQFFGPGTRLTVL.

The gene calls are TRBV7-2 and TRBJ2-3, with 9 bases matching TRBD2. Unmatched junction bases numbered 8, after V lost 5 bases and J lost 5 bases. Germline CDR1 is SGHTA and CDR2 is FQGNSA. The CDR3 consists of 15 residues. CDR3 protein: CASSPGGGAVDTQYF. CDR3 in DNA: TGTGCCAGCAGCCCTGGCGGGGGGGCCGTAGATACGCAGTATTTT.

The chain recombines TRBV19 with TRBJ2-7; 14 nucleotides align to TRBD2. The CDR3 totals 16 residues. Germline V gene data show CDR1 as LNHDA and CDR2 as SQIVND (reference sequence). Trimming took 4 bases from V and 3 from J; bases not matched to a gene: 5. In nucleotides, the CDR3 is TGTGCCAGTAGTAAGGGACTAGCGGGGGCCGGCTACGAGCAGTACTTC. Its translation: CASSKGLAGAGYEQYF. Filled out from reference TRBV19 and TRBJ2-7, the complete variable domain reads DGGITQSPKYLFRKEGQNVTLSCEQNLNHDAMYWYRQDPGQGLRLIYYSQIVNDFQKGDIAEGYSVSREKKESFPLTVTSAQKNPTAFYLCASSKGLAGAGYEQYFGPGTRLTVT.

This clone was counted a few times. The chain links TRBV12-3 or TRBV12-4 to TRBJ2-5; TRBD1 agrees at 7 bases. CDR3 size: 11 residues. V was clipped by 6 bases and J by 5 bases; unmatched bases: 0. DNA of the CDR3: TGTGCCAGCAGAGGGGGCGAGACCCAGTACTTC. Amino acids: CASRGGETQYF.

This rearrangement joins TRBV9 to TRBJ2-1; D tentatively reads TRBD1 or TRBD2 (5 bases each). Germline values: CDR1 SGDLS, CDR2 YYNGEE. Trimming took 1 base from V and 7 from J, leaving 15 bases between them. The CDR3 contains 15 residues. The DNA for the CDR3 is TGTGCCAGCAGCGTACGGGACGGCCGAGGTAATGAGCAGTTCTTC. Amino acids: CASSVRDGRGNEQFF.

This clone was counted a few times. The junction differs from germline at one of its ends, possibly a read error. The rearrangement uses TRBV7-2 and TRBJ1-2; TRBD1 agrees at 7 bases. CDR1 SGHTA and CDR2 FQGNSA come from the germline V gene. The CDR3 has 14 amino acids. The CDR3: CASSLSGGGYGYTF. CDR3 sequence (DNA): TGCGCCAGCAGCTTATCAGGGGGTGGATATGGCTACACCTTC.

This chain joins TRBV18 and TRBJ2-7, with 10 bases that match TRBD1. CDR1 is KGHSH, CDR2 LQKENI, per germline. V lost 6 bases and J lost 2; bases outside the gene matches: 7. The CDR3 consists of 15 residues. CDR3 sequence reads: CASSGTGARAYEQYF. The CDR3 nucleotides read TGTGCCAGCTCCGGGACAGGGGCAAGGGCCTACGAGCAGTACTTC.

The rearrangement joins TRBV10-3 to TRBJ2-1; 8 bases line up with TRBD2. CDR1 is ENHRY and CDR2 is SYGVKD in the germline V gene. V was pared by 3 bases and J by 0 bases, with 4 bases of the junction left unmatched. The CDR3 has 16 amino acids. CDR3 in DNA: TGTGCCATCAGTGAACTAGCGGAAACCTCCTACAATGAGCAGTTCTTC. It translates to CAISELAETSYNEQFF.

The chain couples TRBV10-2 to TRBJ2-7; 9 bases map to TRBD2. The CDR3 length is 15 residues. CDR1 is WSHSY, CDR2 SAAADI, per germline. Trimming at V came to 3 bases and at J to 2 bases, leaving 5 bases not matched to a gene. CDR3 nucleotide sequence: TGCGCCAGCAGTGATCAGACTAGCGGCACCTACGAGCAGTACTTC. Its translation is CASSDQTSGTYEQYF.

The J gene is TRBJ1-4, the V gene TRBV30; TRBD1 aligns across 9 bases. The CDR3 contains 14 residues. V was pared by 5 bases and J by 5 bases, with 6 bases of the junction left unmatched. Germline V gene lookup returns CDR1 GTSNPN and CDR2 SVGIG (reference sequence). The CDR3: CAWGSGTGNEKLFF. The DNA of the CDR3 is TGTGCCTGGGGCTCCGGGACAGGGAATGAAAAACTGTTTTTT.

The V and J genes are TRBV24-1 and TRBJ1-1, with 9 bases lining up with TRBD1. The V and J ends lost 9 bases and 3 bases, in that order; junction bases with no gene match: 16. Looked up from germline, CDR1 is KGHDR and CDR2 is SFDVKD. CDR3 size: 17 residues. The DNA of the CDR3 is TGTGCCACCTTCGCTATAACAGGGGGCGAAGGGTACACTGAAGCTTTCTTT. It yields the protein CATFAITGGEGYTEAFF.

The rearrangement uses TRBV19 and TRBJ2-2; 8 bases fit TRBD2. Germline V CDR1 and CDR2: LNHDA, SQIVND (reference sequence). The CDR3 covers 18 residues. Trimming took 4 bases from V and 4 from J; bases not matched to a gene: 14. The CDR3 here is CASSKGSGGQGVTGELFF. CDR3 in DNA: TGTGCCAGTAGTAAGGGATCGGGAGGGCAGGGTGTCACCGGGGAGCTGTTTTTT.

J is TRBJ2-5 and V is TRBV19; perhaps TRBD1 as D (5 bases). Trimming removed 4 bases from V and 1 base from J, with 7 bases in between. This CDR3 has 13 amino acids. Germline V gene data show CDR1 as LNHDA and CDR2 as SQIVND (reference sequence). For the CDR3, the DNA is TGTGCCAGTAGTACCAGGGTCCAAGAGACCCAGTACTTC. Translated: CASSTRVQETQYF.